What follows is one T cell receptor (beta chain) and its context. Its antigen is still unknown. 5'RACE primed at constant segments yielded TCR alpha and TCR beta cDNA libraries bearing sample barcodes and UMIs. MiXCR was run by TCRdb on the 5' RACE reads, yielding one entry per CDR3 protein. Of about 450,000 distinct CDR3 sequences in the sample, less than 25% were seen once. This sample stems from a study of T-cell memory formation after mild COVID-19. General study findings and limits: Whether second-wave clones peaking at day 37 were SARS-CoV-2 specific went unconfirmed. Researchers found some responding clones in pre-infection memory, a sign that cross-reactive memory joined.

Material: PBMCs or a T cell subset sorted from them (not recorded which). The receptor's source is an adult woman who had mild COVID-19 (a few samples of this study predate the infection). Cell type and time point are not known.

DNA for the CDR3: TGCGCCAGCAGCTCGAGTCCGGGGGGCACTGAAGCTTTCTTT. It translates to CASSSSPGGTEAFF. The genes are TRBV5-1 and TRBJ1-1, with D possibly TRBD1 on 5 matching bases. The germline gives CDR1 SGHRS, CDR2 YFSETQ. The CDR3 is 14 amino acids. Trimming took 3 bases from V and 4 from J, leaving 13 bases between them.